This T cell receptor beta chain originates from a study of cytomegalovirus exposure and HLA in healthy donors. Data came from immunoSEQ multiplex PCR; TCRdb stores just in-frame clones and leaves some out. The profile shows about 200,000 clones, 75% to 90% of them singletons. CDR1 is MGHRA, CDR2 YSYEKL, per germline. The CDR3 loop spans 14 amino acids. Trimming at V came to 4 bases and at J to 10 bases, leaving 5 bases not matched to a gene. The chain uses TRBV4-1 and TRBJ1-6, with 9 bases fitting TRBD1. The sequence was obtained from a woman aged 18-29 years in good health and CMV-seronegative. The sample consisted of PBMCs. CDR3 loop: CASSLDRGWSPLHF. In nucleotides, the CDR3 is TGCGCCAGCAGCCTGGACAGGGGATGGTCACCCCTCCACTTT.